Detailed here is one TCR beta chain. This sample stems from a study of blood T cell repertoires in COVID-19. About the study: The United States, Italy and Spain were the sources of the acute and convalescent COVID-19 samples. Sources were T cells, B-cell-depleted T cells, or PBMCs; the material itself was cDNA or gDNA.

V trimming: 7 bases; J trimming: 5 bases; junction bases outside the gene matches: 13. CDR3 size: 16 residues. Germline V CDR1 and CDR2: SGHRS, YFSETQ. Authors' analysis steps: Amplification of reference gene primers was used by the study to estimate nucleated cell counts. Libraries were prepared by immunoSEQ multiplex PCR; TCRdb keeps only in-frame clonotypes and omits some of them. D and trimming were read from the DNA, whereas the V and J calls and clone size are those reported in that table. Of around 200,000 clones in the sample, 70% to 85% were seen once. The TCR originated in a human donor in a cohort sampled during active COVID-19. The sample taken for sequencing was peripheral blood. The chain carries TRBV5-1 and TRBJ2-1; 9 positions agree with TRBD2. The CDR3 DNA follows: TGCGCCAGCGGACGTTCGAGCGGGGGGCCGCACAATGAGCAGTTCTTC. Residues: CASGRSSGGPHNEQFF.